The clone carrying this TCR beta chain was picked up one time. The antigen is not known. The protocol was immunoSEQ multiplex PCR, while the TCRdb copy is restricted to in-frame clones and leaves out a portion. The sample has about 120,000 clones; roughly 95% are singletons. This sample is part of a study of graft-versus-host responses after intestinal transplantation. Study-wide results and limits: Present in recipient marrow, GvH clones included some that appeared first in ileum or blood.

Germline V lookup: CDR1 MNHNS, CDR2 SASEGT. The germline V and J ends were trimmed by 2 bases and 5 bases, with 18 bases remaining between them. This CDR3 is 17 amino acids long. The receptor was derived from a human donor who received an intestinal transplant. The sequencing here drew on unstimulated CD8+ T cells sorted from spleen or lymph node cells, taken before intestinal transplant. The V call is TRBV6-1, the J call TRBJ2-2, with a weak D call TRBD1 (6 bases). CDR3 loop: CASSEWFRNRETGELFF. The CDR3 region has the DNA TGTGCCAGCAGTGAATGGTTTAGGAACAGGGAAACCGGGGAGCTGTTTTTT.